What follows are 17 T cell receptor beta chains derived from one specimen sequenced in a study of blood T cell repertoires in COVID-19 (dated by TCRdb to the early 2020s). Receptor libraries were prepared by the immunoSEQ multiplex PCR assay. The clones in this table, taken by TCRdb from immuneACCESS, are in-frame only. Not every clone is retained; where verified, under half of the shortfall comes from an unresolved V gene, and the cause of the rest is unknown. The sample table lists approximately 210,000 clones, roughly 84% of them with a count of one. About 3.8% of the sample rests with the top ten. Input material: peripheral blood. These receptors originate from a woman older than 75 with acute or convalescent COVID-19.

This clone is a singleton in its sample. The chain is built from TRBV5-1 and TRBJ2-2; 12 nucleotides align to TRBD2. V lost 3 bases, J lost 0 bases, and 6 bases stayed unmatched. CDR1 and CDR2 (germline): SGHRS, YFSETQ. This CDR3 is built from 18 residues. The CDR3 bases are TGCGCCAGCAGCTCAACTAGCGGGGGGCCGACGAACACCGGGGAGCTGTTTTTT. Translation gives CASSSTSGGPTNTGELFF.

V gene TRBV3-1 (or the pseudogene TRBV3-2) combines with J gene TRBJ2-1; weak D call: TRBD2 (6 bases). V lost 0 bases and J 3 bases, leaving 12 bases between the germline ends. The germline V gene encodes CDR1 LGHDT and CDR2 YNNKEL (reference sequence). This CDR3 has 16 amino acids. In nucleotides, the CDR3 is TGTGCCAGCAGCCAAGATGCGGGGCGCTTCTACAATGAGCAGTTCTTC. It encodes CASSQDAGRFYNEQFF.

This clone was counted a single time. This chain links TRBV12-3 or TRBV12-4 with TRBJ2-7; D not resolved. The CDR3 is 12 amino acids. V shed 6 bases and J shed 6 bases, with 12 bases lying between them. CDR3 nucleotide sequence: TGTGCCAGCAGACTCAACGCCGGCGAGCAGTACTTC. It yields the protein CASRLNAGEQYF.

J is TRBJ1-3 and V is TRBV6-5, with 8 bases that match TRBD1. Germline V lookup: CDR1 MNHEY, CDR2 SVGAGI. The CDR3 is 14 amino acids. The junction had 6 bases not matched to a gene; V was cut back by 7 bases and J by 4 bases. The CDR3 bases are TGTGCCAGCAAACAAGGACAGGGCGGAAACACCATATATTTT. This sequence encodes CASKQGQGGNTIYF.

V gene TRBV2 combines with J gene TRBJ2-1; TRBD2 matches at 7 bases. Trimming removed 2 bases from V and 4 bases from J; junction bases left unmatched: 11. CDR3 length: 17 amino acids. Germline CDR1 SNHLY, CDR2 FYNNEI. CDR3 amino acids: CASSEWGGRAPYNEQFF. DNA for the CDR3: TGTGCCAGCAGTGAATGGGGAGGGAGGGCGCCTTACAATGAGCAGTTCTTC.

As concerns this clone: Other DNA sequences of this sample code for an identical CDR3. The chain employs TRBV12-3 or TRBV12-4 and TRBJ2-7, with a weak D call TRBD1 (5 bases). Trimming took 3 bases from V and 3 from J, leaving 6 bases between them. This CDR3 is 12 amino acids long. The CDR3 DNA reads as TGTGCCAGCAGTTTGCAGGGCTACGAGCAGTACTTC. It codes for CASSLQGYEQYF.

The chain uses TRBV7-2 and TRBJ1-2; D not resolved. The CDR3 has 16 residues. V shed 5 bases and J shed 7 bases, with 23 bases lying between them. From germline, CDR1 is SGHTA and CDR2 FQGNSA. The CDR3 nucleotides are TGTGCCAGCAGCCCCCCTACATTGGAGGGCGAGGGTGGCTACACCTTC. The encoded protein is CASSPPTLEGEGGYTF.

The genes are TRBV27 and TRBJ2-5; a weak D match, TRBD2 (5 bases). The V gene's germline CDR1 is MNHEY and CDR2 SMNVEV (reference sequence). Trimming shortened V by 3 bases and J by 5 bases, and 10 bases separated the two germline ends. The CDR3 is made up of 13 amino acids. The chain's CDR3 is CASSFTRTETQYF. CDR3 sequence (DNA): TGTGCCAGCAGTTTCACTAGGACCGAGACCCAGTACTTC.

The chain combines TRBV14 with TRBJ2-1, with unresolved D. V was cut by 4 bases and J by 4 bases, with 23 bases left in between. CDR3 length equals 18 residues. Germline V gene sequence: CDR1 SGHDN, CDR2 FVKESK. The chain's CDR3 is CASSLTTVMQAGYNEQFF. As DNA, the CDR3 is TGTGCCAGCAGCCTCACCACTGTCATGCAGGCTGGGTACAATGAGCAGTTCTTC.

The V call is TRBV6-6, the J call TRBJ1-1; D is possibly TRBD1 (6 bases). Germline CDR1 MNHNY, CDR2 SVGAGI (reference sequence). This CDR3 is 12 amino acids long. V lost 7 bases and J lost 8, with 14 bases in between. CDR3 nucleotide sequence: TGTGCCAGCAACCGCGGACAGTTCGAAGCTTTCTTT. Amino acids: CASNRGQFEAFF.

This chain connects TRBV15 to TRBJ2-6; 14 nucleotides match TRBD2. The V segment lost 5 bases and the J segment 0 bases; nucleotides outside the gene matches: 18. Germline CDR1 reads LNHNV; CDR2 reads YYDKDF (reference sequence). The CDR3 extends over 23 amino acids. The chain's CDR3 is CATSPVRTSGGTTRFSGANVLTF. The DNA for the CDR3 is TGTGCCACCAGCCCAGTTAGGACTAGCGGGGGGACCACCCGATTCTCTGGGGCCAACGTCCTGACTTTC.

The CDR3 loop reads CASYLTRQRGKTEAFF. The DNA of the CDR3 is TGTGCCAGCTACCTAACTCGCCAGAGAGGGAAGACTGAAGCTTTCTTT. V gene TRBV27 combines with J gene TRBJ1-1; D uncertain. V lost 8 bases to trimming and J lost 5 bases, with 24 bases between them. The germline CDR1 and CDR2 sequences are MNHEY and SMNVEV (reference sequence). The CDR3 is 16 residues long.

The chain carries TRBV3-1 (or the pseudogene TRBV3-2) and TRBJ1-2, with a tentative D call TRBD1 (6 bases). V was clipped by 3 bases and J by 8 bases, with 16 bases between them. The germline V gene encodes CDR1 LGHDT and CDR2 YNNKEL (reference sequence). CDR3 size: 14 residues. The CDR3 loop is CASSQVNRVGGYTF. The CDR3, as DNA: TGTGCCAGCAGCCAGGTTAACAGGGTCGGCGGCTACACCTTC.

This clone was seen a few times. This rearrangement joins TRBV19 to TRBJ1-1; 8 bases align to TRBD1. The ends lost 4 bases at V and 7 bases at J; junction bases unmatched: 5. Looked up from germline, CDR1 is LNHDA and CDR2 is SQIVND (reference sequence). The CDR3 has 13 residues. The CDR3 region is CASSTDRGVEAFF. Here the CDR3 DNA reads TGTGCCAGTAGTACCGACAGGGGTGTTGAAGCTTTCTTT. The whole variable domain, remainder taken from reference TRBV19 and TRBJ1-1, is DGGITQSPKYLFRKEGQNVTLSCEQNLNHDAMYWYRQDPGQGLRLIYYSQIVNDFQKGDIAEGYSVSREKKESFPLTVTSAQKNPTAFYLCASSTDRGVEAFFGQGTRLTVV.

This chain joins TRBV11-3 and TRBJ1-2; D remains ambiguous. Trimming left V 2 bases short and J 6 bases short, with 7 bases between. Germline values: CDR1 SGHNT, CDR2 YENEEA. The CDR3 extends over 12 amino acids. CDR3 region: CASSLTRHGYTF. CDR3 bases: TGTGCCAGCAGCTTAACCAGGCATGGCTACACCTTC.

CDR3 nucleotides: TGTGCCTGGAGTGTAACTAGCAGCTCCTACAATGAGCAGTTCTTC. This gives the protein CAWSVTSSSYNEQFF. The chain carries TRBV30 and TRBJ2-1; D possibly corresponds to TRBD2 (6 bases). The CDR3 runs 15 residues. CDR1 is GTSNPN and CDR2 is SVGIG in the germline V gene (reference sequence). V was pared by 0 bases and J by 0 bases, with 9 bases between.

This clone appeared a few times. This chain links TRBV4-1 with TRBJ1-1; 8 bases fit TRBD1. Germline assignment: CDR1 MGHRA and CDR2 YSYEKL. The CDR3 contains 16 residues. J gave up 0 bases and V 3 bases, and 6 bases lay outside the gene matches. The CDR3 here is CASSQPRGRVNTEAFF. Here the CDR3 DNA reads TGCGCCAGCAGCCAGCCCAGGGGGCGCGTGAACACTGAAGCTTTCTTT.